The 16 T cell receptor beta chains listed next were all sequenced from one sample in a study of cytomegalovirus exposure and HLA in healthy donors. PCR involved 60 Vbeta and 13 Jbeta primers. Assay used: immunoSEQ multiplex PCR; TCRdb lists only in-frame clones, some missing. Of about 220,000 clones in the sample, roughly 87% were seen once. Sequenced: PBMCs. The origin of the receptors is a man aged 35 to 55 in good health and CMV-seropositive.

The CDR3 sequence: CASSYSPTASNEKLFF. The CDR3 DNA is TGTGCCAGCAGTTATTCCCCGACAGCTTCTAATGAAAAACTGTTTTTT. This rearrangement joins TRBV27 to TRBJ1-4; maybe TRBD1 (5 bases). This CDR3 has 16 residues. Trimming removed 4 bases from V and 3 bases from J, with 15 bases in between. Looked up from germline, CDR1 is MNHEY and CDR2 is SMNVEV (reference sequence).

This clone was recorded once. The chain carries TRBV2 and TRBJ2-7, with D tentatively TRBD1 (6 bases). V was pared by 5 bases and J by 2 bases, with 10 bases between. The CDR3 has 13 residues. Germline CDR1 and CDR2: SNHLY and FYNNEI. The CDR3 protein is CASSRQEPYEQYF. The DNA for the CDR3 is TGTGCCAGCAGTCGACAGGAGCCCTACGAGCAGTACTTC.

V gene TRBV2 combines with J gene TRBJ1-5; 9 bases line up with TRBD1. The V gene end was trimmed by 6 bases and the J gene end by 0 bases; junction bases not matched to a gene: 6. Germline V gives CDR1 SNHLY, CDR2 FYNNEI. The CDR3 extends over 16 amino acids. This chain's CDR3 is CASRAGTGYSNQPQHF. The CDR3 DNA reads TGTGCCAGCAGAGCCGGGACAGGGTATAGCAATCAGCCCCAGCATTTT. The full variable domain, with the rest looked up from reference TRBV2 and TRBJ1-5, is EPEVTQTPSHQVTQMGQEVILRCVPISNHLYFYWYRQILGQKVEFLVSFYNNEISEKSEIFDDQFSVERPDGSNFTLKIRSTKLEDSAMYFCASRAGTGYSNQPQHFGDGTRLSIL.

This clone was counted once. The chain uses TRBV9 and TRBJ2-7, with 8 bases lining up with TRBD1. There are 15 residues in the CDR3. Looked up from germline, CDR1 is SGDLS and CDR2 is YYNGEE. After removal of 0 bases from V and 4 bases from J, the junction contained 6 bases not matched to a gene. The CDR3 DNA follows: TGTGCCAGCAGCGTAGGTGCAGGGGGCCTATACGAGCAGTACTTC. It specifies CASSVGAGGLYEQYF. Supplemented by reference TRBV9 and TRBJ2-7, the full variable domain reads DSGVTQTPKHLITATGQRVTLRCSPRSGDLSVYWYQQSLDQGLQFLIQYYNGEERAKGNILERFSAQQFPDLHSELNLSSLELGDSALYFCASSVGAGGLYEQYFGPGTRLTVT.

The J gene is TRBJ1-2, the V gene TRBV18; TRBD1 matches at 8 bases. V gave up 6 bases and J gave up 4 bases; unmatched junction bases: 7. The V gene's germline CDR1 is KGHSH and CDR2 LQKENI. The CDR3 runs 14 residues. In DNA form, the CDR3 reads TGTGCCAGCTCCCAGCTGACAGGGGCCTATGGCTACACCTTC. Translation: CASSQLTGAYGYTF.

Regarding this clone: At one boundary the junction diverges from the germline segment, which might be a read error. This rearrangement joins TRBV7-9 to TRBJ1-4, with D hard to call. This CDR3 has 14 amino acids. Looked up from germline, CDR1 is SEHNR and CDR2 is FQNEAQ (reference sequence). CDR3 nucleotides: TGTTCCAGCAGCTTAGCGGCTGAGGGTGAAAAACTGTTTTTT. Translated, it gives CSSSLAAEGEKLFF.

The J gene is TRBJ2-1, the V gene TRBV11-3, with 9 nucleotides matching TRBD2. Trimming removed 4 bases from V and 8 bases from J; junction bases left unmatched: 6. The CDR3 has 14 residues. Germline V lookup: CDR1 SGHNT, CDR2 YENEEA. This CDR3 reads CASSSGTSRDEQFF. CDR3 in DNA: TGTGCCAGCAGCTCCGGGACTAGCAGGGATGAGCAGTTCTTC.

This rearrangement joins TRBV6-5 to TRBJ2-3; 7 bases match TRBD2. The V segment lost 7 bases and the J segment 2 bases; nucleotides outside the gene matches: 9. This CDR3 contains 15 residues. CDR1 is MNHEY and CDR2 is SVGAGI in the germline V gene. CDR3 DNA: TGTGCCAGCAAAGGAGCGGGGTTAGTCACAGATACGCAGTATTTT. This gives the protein CASKGAGLVTDTQYF.

V gene TRBV28 combines with J gene TRBJ1-3, with unresolved D. The CDR3 loop spans 18 amino acids. Trimming stripped 3 bases from V and 0 bases from J, with 18 bases between. Germline V gives CDR1 MDHEN, CDR2 SYDVKM. The CDR3 loop reads CASSLGVASIFSGNTIYF. The DNA for the CDR3 is TGTGCCAGCAGTTTGGGAGTCGCCAGTATCTTCTCTGGAAACACCATATATTTT. The full variable domain, in which reference TRBV28 and TRBJ1-3 provide the parts outside the CDR3, is DVKVTQSSRYLVKRTGEKVFLECVQDMDHENMFWYRQDPGLGLRLIYFSYDVKMKEKGDIPEGYSVSREKKERFSLILESASTNQTSMYLCASSLGVASIFSGNTIYFGEGSWLTVV.

This chain uses TRBV25-1 with TRBJ2-5; D not certain. The germline CDR1 and CDR2 sequences are MGHDK and SYGVNS. V was clipped by 4 bases and J by 2 bases, with 8 bases between them. The CDR3 contains 13 residues. The CDR3 nucleotides read TGTGCCAGCAGTGGCCTACAGCAAGAGACCCAGTACTTC. Encoded protein: CASSGLQQETQYF.

V and J are TRBV9 and TRBJ2-4; perhaps TRBD2 as D (6 bases). The CDR3 has 16 amino acids. V dropped 0 bases and J dropped 0 bases, with 10 bases sitting between them. CDR1 and CDR2 from the germline V gene are SGDLS and YYNGEE. The chain's CDR3 is CASSVGSGLAKNIQYF. CDR3 coding DNA: TGTGCCAGCAGCGTAGGGTCGGGACTAGCCAAAAACATTCAGTACTTC.

A single count supports this clone. This chain joins TRBV27 and TRBJ2-1, with 10 bases matching TRBD2. The CDR3 extends over 16 amino acids. The germline V gene encodes CDR1 MNHEY and CDR2 SMNVEV (reference sequence). The J segment lost 10 bases and the V segment lost 4 bases, leaving 13 bases of the junction unmatched. CDR3 nucleotides: TGTGCCAGCAGTTGGGGCGGGACTAGCGCCCCTGGGGAGCAGTTCTTC. This sequence encodes CASSWGGTSAPGEQFF.

This clone appeared once. V is TRBV30 and J is TRBJ2-2; 7 nucleotides align to TRBD1. V lost 5 bases, J lost 4 bases, and 4 bases stayed unmatched. The CDR3 length is 13 residues. Germline CDR1 GTSNPN, CDR2 SVGIG (reference sequence). The CDR3: CAWGQAGTGELFF. The DNA of the CDR3 is TGTGCCTGGGGACAGGCTGGCACCGGGGAGCTGTTTTTT.

The V and J genes are TRBV5-6 and TRBJ2-1; 7 nucleotides agree with TRBD2. Germline-derived CDR1 and CDR2 are SGHDT and YYEEEE. The length of the CDR3 is 19 residues. Losses at the gene ends were 3 bases for V and 2 bases for J; bases not matched to a gene: 17. In DNA form, the CDR3 reads TGTGCCAGCAGCTCCGCCAGTGGTTTGCGGGAGTTCCCCTACAATGAGCAGTTCTTC. Translation: CASSSASGLREFPYNEQFF.

V usage is TRBV14 and J usage is TRBJ2-7; 8 nucleotides line up with TRBD1. V was pared by 4 bases and J by 3 bases, with 8 bases of the junction left unmatched. Germline CDR1 SGHDN, CDR2 FVKESK. The CDR3 spans 15 residues. The CDR3 region is CASSPGTGLIYEQYF. The CDR3 DNA sequence: TGTGCCAGCAGCCCTGGGACAGGTCTAATCTACGAGCAGTACTTC. Complete variable domain (other parts from reference TRBV14 and TRBJ2-7): EAGVTQFPSHSVIEKGQTVTLRCDPISGHDNLYWYRRVMGKEIKFLLHFVKESKQDESGMPNNRFLAERTGGTYSTLKVQPAELEDSGVYFCASSPGTGLIYEQYFGPGTRLTVT.

This clone was seen only a few times. The J gene is TRBJ2-3, the V gene TRBV5-1, with 7 bases fitting TRBD1. The CDR3 spans 14 residues. With 4 bases clipped from V and 6 bases from J, the junction kept 8 bases outside the gene matches. Germline CDR1 SGHRS, CDR2 YFSETQ. CDR3 residues: CASSPGQLLDTQYF. DNA of the CDR3: TGCGCCAGCAGCCCGGGACAGCTTCTCGATACGCAGTATTTT.